This T cell receptor beta chain was documented in a study of OX40 agonist ivuxolimab in advanced cancers. Study-level information: Dosing consisted of intravenous ivuxolimab at 0.01 to 10 mg/kg every 2 weeks. Findings of the study overall: Mean expanded clone counts were higher in CD8+ than CD4+ T cells. Some patients without response likewise showed low normalized clonal expansion.

Germline assignment: CDR1 MNHEY and CDR2 SVGAGI. Deletions cut 0 bases from V and 1 base from J, with 10 bases between. This CDR3 spans 15 amino acids. This clone was picked up one time. The antigen is not known. Clones were read by immunoSEQ multiplex PCR, and TCRdb kept only the in-frame ones, dropping some. This table has about 47,000 clones, approximately 86% appearing once. The source is an adult with an advanced solid tumor such as melanoma, head and neck, liver or kidney cancer. The source was CD4+ or CD8+ T cells sorted from blood, collected in a trial of the OX40 agonist ivuxolimab. The rearrangement uses TRBV6-5 and TRBJ2-7; no clear D gene. CDR3 protein: CASSYSPTQSYEQYF. CDR3 sequence (DNA): TGTGCCAGCAGTTACTCGCCGACCCAGTCCTACGAGCAGTACTTC.